This T cell receptor (beta chain) was identified in a study of shared clonotypes between healthy human individuals. Whole-study findings and limits: Non-shared clonotypes had lower generation probabilities than clonotypes shared by all four sorted-subset donors. Clonotype sharing among donors was expected to depend on sequencing depth. Rarefaction analysis demonstrated incomplete sorted-subset sequencing notwithstanding large depth. Estimated richness values were generally larger in naive subsets than in memory subsets.

This clone has only one observation. Its antigen is not identified. CDR3 length: 15 residues. The germline V gene has CDR1 SGHDT and CDR2 YYEEEE. V shed 2 bases, J shed 3 bases, and the junction held 3 bases outside the gene matches. Measured with immunoSEQ multiplex PCR; TCRdb has only the in-frame clones, and not every one. The sample consists of about 1.5 million clones, approximately 98% of them appearing once. Sequenced sample: naive CD4+ T cells sorted from blood. Noted subset: CD45RA+ positively selected. The chain is built from TRBV5-6 and TRBJ2-2, with 8 bases that match TRBD1. This receptor was identified in a man aged 30 to 39 in good health. The CDR3 protein is CASSFMDRDTGELFF. DNA for the CDR3: TGTGCCAGCAGCTTCATGGACAGGGACACCGGGGAGCTGTTTTTT.